The following is a TCR beta chain sequence with its context. Mismatch with germline at one junction end may stem from a read error. It was unsorted whole blood that yielded blood RNA, and germline DNA was also extracted. Germline loops: CDR1 SGHAT, CDR2 FQNNGV. The CDR3 totals 16 residues. This record belongs to a study of tumor-infiltrating lymphocytes in primary liver carcinoma. The template, roughly 0.45 ug total RNA, yielded TCR beta cDNA made with a constant-region primer. Three nested multiplex PCR rounds, a slightly modified ARM-PCR, produced the libraries for TCR beta. Forward primers for TRBV1-TRBV30 and a C-beta reverse primer served the first two PCR rounds, at 10 cycles each. One entry per CDR3 protein results from TCRdb running MiXCR on the multiplex PCR reads. The data show 310,000 or so distinct CDR3 sequences, less than 65% seen once.

The TCR sequence derives from a man between 35 and 55 years old with primary liver carcinoma and hepatitis B virus infection. The sequenced material came from peripheral blood. V and J are TRBV11-2 and TRBJ1-3, with 7 bases fitting TRBD1. CDR3: CASRRPDRAAGNTIYF. In DNA form, the CDR3 reads TGTGCCAGCCGCCGACCCGACAGGGCCGCTGGAAACACCATATATTTC.